The 30 T cell receptor beta chains below all came from one sample that was sequenced in a study of T cell responses to AZD1222 COVID-19 vaccine. The assay was immunoSEQ multiplex PCR, and TCRdb's table has in-frame clones only and misses some. Of about 72,000 clones in the sample, roughly 91% were seen once. The sample here was peripheral blood, taken on day 0 of AZD1222 vaccination. The origin of the receptors is an adult in good health.

The V gene is TRBV6-5, the J gene TRBJ1-2, with D hard to call. CDR3 length: 15 amino acids. The germline V and J ends were trimmed by 4 bases and 0 bases, with 12 bases remaining between them. CDR1 is MNHEY, CDR2 SVGAGI, per germline. The CDR3 nucleotides are TGTGCCAGCAGTTTCTCAGATAACGCTAACTATGGCTACACCTTC. This codes for CASSFSDNANYGYTF.

This clone occurred once. This sequence joins TRBV7-2 and TRBJ1-2; D is uncertain. The CDR3 spans 14 residues. In germline, CDR1 is SGHTA, CDR2 FQGNSA. V was trimmed by 1 base and J by 2 bases, leaving 8 bases between them. CDR3: CASSLGAANYGYTF. The CDR3 nucleotides are TGTGCCAGCAGCTTAGGAGCAGCGAACTATGGCTACACCTTC. The full variable domain, completed using reference TRBV7-2 and TRBJ1-2, is GAGVSQSPSNKVTEKGKDVELRCDPISGHTALYWYRQSLGQGLEFLIYFQGNSAPDKSGLPSDRFSAERTGGSVSTLTIQRTQQEDSAVYLCASSLGAANYGYTFGSGTRLTVV.

This clone was found a few times. The chain couples TRBV30 to TRBJ1-1; no definite D call. Trimming stripped 4 bases from V and 4 bases from J, with 13 bases between. Germline V gene sequence: CDR1 GTSNPN, CDR2 SVGIG (reference sequence). This CDR3 is 13 amino acids long. The CDR3 DNA sequence: TGTGCCTGGAACGGAGGGTCGGTCACTGAAGCTTTCTTT. This sequence encodes CAWNGGSVTEAFF. Full variable domain (remainder filled in from reference TRBV30 and TRBJ1-1): SQTIHQWPATLVQPVGSPLSLECTVEGTSNPNLYWYRQAAGRGLQLLFYSVGIGQISSEVPQNLSASRPQDRQFILSSKKLLLSDSGFYLCAWNGGSVTEAFFGQGTRLTVV.

The chain joins TRBV7-2 to TRBJ2-7, with 7 bases aligning to TRBD2. The V segment lost 4 bases and the J segment 3 bases; nucleotides outside the gene matches: 3. Germline lookup yields CDR1 SGHTA and CDR2 FQGNSA. The CDR3 is made up of 13 amino acids. DNA of the CDR3: TGTGCCAGCAGCTGGGGGGGTTACTACGAGCAGTACTTC. The encoded protein is CASSWGGYYEQYF.

CDR3 residues: CASSLHSGGVYNEQFF. The CDR3 nucleotides read TGTGCCAGCAGTCTTCATAGCGGGGGGGTCTACAATGAGCAGTTCTTC. This rearrangement joins TRBV27 to TRBJ2-1; TRBD2 agrees at 11 bases. This CDR3 spans 16 amino acids. Trimming at V came to 5 bases and at J to 3 bases, leaving 6 bases not matched to a gene. Looked up from germline, CDR1 is MNHEY and CDR2 is SMNVEV (reference sequence).

The rearrangement joins TRBV7-6 to TRBJ2-1; 11 positions match TRBD1. Germline V gene lookup returns CDR1 SGHVS and CDR2 FNYEAQ. Trimming cost V 2 bases and J 4 bases; bases outside gene matches: 10. This CDR3 region has 18 residues. The CDR3 nucleotides read TGTGCCAGCAGCTTAAGTGCGGAAGGGGACAGGGGGTACAATGAGCAGTTCTTC. This codes for CASSLSAEGDRGYNEQFF.

This rearrangement joins TRBV27 to TRBJ2-1, with a possible D match to TRBD1 (5 bases). Germline V lookup: CDR1 MNHEY, CDR2 SMNVEV (reference sequence). This CDR3 is 13 amino acids long. V was clipped by 5 bases and J by 14 bases, with 19 bases between them. The CDR3 DNA reads as TGTGCCAGCAGTAGTACCTCACTGACCAGGGAGTTCTTC. This codes for CASSSTSLTREFF.

The gene calls are TRBV27 and TRBJ1-6, with a weak D call TRBD1 (6 bases). The CDR3 sequence is 16 residues long. The V gene lost 4 bases and the J gene lost 3 bases, with 13 bases spanning the gap. The germline V gene has CDR1 MNHEY and CDR2 SMNVEV (reference sequence). This chain's CDR3 is CASSSTTGVYNSPLHF. Written as DNA, the CDR3 is TGTGCCAGCAGTTCCACGACAGGAGTCTATAATTCACCCCTCCACTTT.

This clone was seen a handful of times. The V call is TRBV24-1, the J call TRBJ2-2; TRBD1 is a possible D gene (5 bases). Per the germline V gene, CDR1 is KGHDR and CDR2 is SFDVKD. The germline V and J ends were trimmed by 9 bases and 3 bases, with 7 bases remaining between them. The CDR3 covers 12 residues. The CDR3 region has the DNA TGTGCCACCTCCAGGGACACCGGGGAGCTGTTTTTT. Residues: CATSRDTGELFF.

This clone was seen just once. This chain uses TRBV6-2 or TRBV6-3 with TRBJ2-2; TRBD1 aligns across 12 bases. The ends lost 2 bases at V and 8 bases at J; junction bases unmatched: 6. CDR3 length equals 16 residues. From germline, CDR1 is MNHEY and CDR2 SVGEGT. The CDR3 DNA reads TGTGCCAGCAGTTACGGGACAGGGGGCCGACCGGGGGAGCTGTTTTTT. Its protein is CASSYGTGGRPGELFF.

The chain is built from TRBV6-2 or TRBV6-3 and TRBJ1-5, with a possible D match to TRBD1 (5 bases). V dropped 5 bases and J dropped 7 bases, with 18 bases sitting between them. Germline V gene sequence: CDR1 MNHEY, CDR2 SVGEGT. The CDR3 spans 15 residues. The CDR3 sequence: CASSPPGTLGQPQHF. CDR3 DNA: TGTGCCAGCAGTCCACCCGGGACCCTAGGGCAGCCCCAGCATTTT.

The rearrangement links TRBV7-3 to TRBJ2-3, with D possibly TRBD2 on 6 matching bases. Germline CDR1 reads SGHTA; CDR2 reads FQGTGA. This CDR3 contains 13 residues. Trimming took off 5 bases at V and 5 bases at J, with 11 bases between the two ends. CDR3 sequence (DNA): TGTGCCAGCAGCAACGGGGGAGGAGATACGCAGTATTTT. Protein sequence: CASSNGGGDTQYF.

The V gene is TRBV3-1 (or the pseudogene TRBV3-2), the J gene TRBJ1-1; no reliable D call. Germline V gives CDR1 LGHDT, CDR2 YNNKEL (reference sequence). CDR3 length: 11 amino acids. V shed 2 bases and J shed 11 bases, with 9 bases lying between them. Written as DNA, the CDR3 is TGTGCCAGCAGCCAACAGTCCCACGCTTTCTTT. Translated, it gives CASSQQSHAFF.

The CDR3 sequence is CASSVGLPQSPLHF. The DNA of the CDR3 is TGTGCCAGCAGCGTAGGACTGCCCCAATCACCCCTCCACTTT. V usage is TRBV9 and J usage is TRBJ1-6; D uncertain. With 0 bases removed from V and 10 bases from J, the gap between germline ends came to 11 bases. This CDR3 is 14 amino acids long. The V gene's germline CDR1 is SGDLS and CDR2 YYNGEE.

The chain combines TRBV29-1 with TRBJ1-4; possible D gene TRBD1, 6 bases. The CDR3 is 14 residues long. Trimming cost V 5 bases and J 4 bases, with 14 bases left between them. The germline gives CDR1 SQVTM, CDR2 ANQGSEA. The CDR3 protein is CSVSDGQLNEKLFF. The CDR3 bases are TGCAGCGTTTCAGACGGACAGCTTAATGAAAAACTGTTTTTT.

The rearrangement joins TRBV7-2 to TRBJ2-5; no firm D call. V lost 2 bases to trimming and J lost 3 bases, with 7 bases between them. Germline lookup yields CDR1 SGHTA and CDR2 FQGNSA. The length of the CDR3 is 13 residues. CDR3 amino acids: CASSLTREETQYF. CDR3 in DNA: TGTGCCAGCAGCTTAACCAGAGAAGAGACCCAGTACTTC. The complete variable domain, with remaining parts taken from reference TRBV7-2 and TRBJ2-5, reads GAGVSQSPSNKVTEKGKDVELRCDPISGHTALYWYRQSLGQGLEFLIYFQGNSAPDKSGLPSDRFSAERTGGSVSTLTIQRTQQEDSAVYLCASSLTREETQYFGPGTRLLVL.

This chain connects TRBV18 to TRBJ1-3; 9 bases align to TRBD1. CDR3 size: 16 residues. With V trimmed by 3 bases and J by 4 bases, 7 bases remained unmatched. The germline gives CDR1 KGHSH, CDR2 LQKENI. The CDR3 loop is CASSPGQGSSGNTIYF. CDR3 DNA sequence: TGTGCCAGCTCACCGGGACAGGGATCTTCCGGAAACACCATATATTTT.

The J gene is TRBJ2-5, the V gene TRBV19; D may be TRBD1 or TRBD2 (5 bases each). CDR3 length equals 14 residues. The V and J ends lost 4 bases and 5 bases respectively, with 14 bases between them. Germline V gene lookup returns CDR1 LNHDA and CDR2 SQIVND (reference sequence). The CDR3 loop reads CASSTSGTGETQYF. CDR3 sequence (DNA): TGTGCCAGTAGTACGTCCGGGACGGGGGAGACCCAGTACTTC.

This clone showed up just once. This rearrangement joins TRBV7-9 to TRBJ1-5; D gene uncertain. The CDR3 spans 13 residues. Trimming took off 1 base at V and 7 bases at J, with 8 bases between the two ends. Germline CDR1 is SEHNR and CDR2 is FQNEAQ (reference sequence). The CDR3 bases are TGTGCCAGCAGCTTAGAGGGTCGCCAGCCCCAGCATTTT. It encodes CASSLEGRQPQHF.

V and J are TRBV7-2 and TRBJ1-5, with no clear D. Germline-derived CDR1 and CDR2 are SGHTA and FQGNSA. Trimming removed 2 bases at V and 0 bases at J, with 8 bases between. The CDR3 totals 15 residues. CDR3 in amino acids: CASSLLGYSNQPQHF. The DNA for the CDR3 is TGTGCCAGCAGCTTACTTGGATATAGCAATCAGCCCCAGCATTTT.

The chain couples TRBV3-1 (or the pseudogene TRBV3-2) to TRBJ1-2, with 7 nucleotides matching TRBD1. Germline V gene lookup returns CDR1 LGHDT and CDR2 YNNKEL (reference sequence). Unmatched junction bases numbered 4, after V lost 4 bases and J lost 5 bases. This CDR3 is 13 amino acids long. The CDR3 spells CASSPGQQYGYTF. CDR3 nucleotides: TGTGCCAGCAGCCCGGGACAGCAATATGGCTACACCTTC.

The V gene is TRBV11-3, the J gene TRBJ2-3, with 7 bases lining up with TRBD2. In germline, CDR1 is SGHNT, CDR2 YENEEA. The CDR3 contains 14 residues. The trim removed 5 bases at V and 2 bases at J, leaving 4 bases unmatched. This chain's CDR3 is CASSPGGNTDTQYF. The CDR3 DNA reads TGTGCCAGCAGCCCCGGGGGGAACACAGATACGCAGTATTTT.

V and J are TRBV5-4 and TRBJ1-6; TRBD1 might be the D (6 bases). V was shortened by 3 bases and J by 1 base, with 8 bases between the two germline ends. Per the germline V gene, CDR1 is SGHNT and CDR2 is YYREEE (reference sequence). The CDR3 has 15 amino acids. The CDR3 sequence: CASSWDTSYNSPLHF. CDR3 DNA: TGTGCCAGCAGCTGGGACACTTCCTATAATTCACCCCTCCACTTT.

The rearrangement joins TRBV3-1 (or the pseudogene TRBV3-2) to TRBJ1-6; the D is unclear. The CDR3 runs 12 residues. V lost 0 bases and J 10 bases, leaving 4 bases between the germline ends. Germline CDR1 reads LGHDT; CDR2 reads YNNKEL (reference sequence). The CDR3 bases are TGTGCCAGCAGCCAAGACAGGTCACCCCTCCACTTT. Translated, it gives CASSQDRSPLHF.

V is TRBV7-9 and J is TRBJ2-5; D perhaps matches TRBD1 (5 bases). The germline V gene encodes CDR1 SEHNR and CDR2 FQNEAQ (reference sequence). The germline V and J ends were trimmed by 1 base and 7 bases, with 7 bases remaining between them. CDR3 length: 12 amino acids. The CDR3 region is CASSLGQGTQYF. DNA for the CDR3: TGTGCCAGCAGCTTAGGCCAGGGGACCCAGTACTTC.

This clone was seen just once. The J gene is TRBJ2-1, the V gene TRBV7-7; 7 nucleotides align to TRBD1. The junction had 7 bases not matched to a gene; V was cut back by 5 bases and J by 6 bases. The CDR3 length is 14 residues. Germline lookup yields CDR1 SSHAT and CDR2 FNYEAQ (reference sequence). The CDR3 DNA reads as TGTGCCAGCAGCCAAACGACAGGGTCCAATGAGCAGTTCTTC. It specifies CASSQTTGSNEQFF.

The V and J genes are TRBV3-1 (or the pseudogene TRBV3-2) and TRBJ2-7, with TRBD2 matching 10 bases. This CDR3 spans 15 amino acids. The germline V gene has CDR1 LGHDT and CDR2 YNNKEL (reference sequence). V lost 5 bases, J lost 5 bases, and 9 bases stayed unmatched. The CDR3 DNA sequence: TGTGCCAGCAGCTTCCGAGCGGGGGGGTATAACGAGCAGTACTTC. Protein sequence: CASSFRAGGYNEQYF.

The rearrangement uses TRBV6-5 and TRBJ2-1; D may be TRBD1 (5 bases). V lost 3 bases, J lost 7 bases, and 7 bases lay in between. This CDR3 comprises 12 residues. Germline lookup yields CDR1 MNHEY and CDR2 SVGAGI. CDR3 nucleotide sequence: TGTGCCAGCAGTTATAACAGGAATGAGCAGTTCTTC. Translating gives CASSYNRNEQFF.

The V gene is TRBV5-4, the J gene TRBJ2-3, with TRBD1 matching over 10 bases. CDR3 length: 13 amino acids. CDR1 SGHNT and CDR2 YYREEE come from the germline V gene (reference sequence). The trim removed 6 bases at V and 4 bases at J, leaving 2 bases unmatched. CDR3 nucleotides: TGTGCCAGCAACGGACAGGGGGCAGATACGCAGTATTTT. It encodes CASNGQGADTQYF. The complete variable domain, with remaining parts taken from reference TRBV5-4 and TRBJ2-3, reads ETGVTQSPTHLIKTRGQQVTLRCSSQSGHNTVSWYQQALGQGPQFIFQYYREEENGRGNFPPRFSGLQFPNYSSELNVNALELDDSALYLCASNGQGADTQYFGPGTRLTVL.

The sample holds one count of this clone. The CDR3 loop is CASSSGVSDSPLHF. The CDR3 DNA is TGTGCCAGTAGTTCAGGGGTCTCGGATTCACCCCTCCACTTT. The chain combines TRBV19 with TRBJ1-6; D may be TRBD1 (6 bases). V lost 5 bases and J lost 8, with 13 bases in between. This CDR3 is built from 14 residues. CDR1 LNHDA and CDR2 SQIVND come from the germline V gene (reference sequence).